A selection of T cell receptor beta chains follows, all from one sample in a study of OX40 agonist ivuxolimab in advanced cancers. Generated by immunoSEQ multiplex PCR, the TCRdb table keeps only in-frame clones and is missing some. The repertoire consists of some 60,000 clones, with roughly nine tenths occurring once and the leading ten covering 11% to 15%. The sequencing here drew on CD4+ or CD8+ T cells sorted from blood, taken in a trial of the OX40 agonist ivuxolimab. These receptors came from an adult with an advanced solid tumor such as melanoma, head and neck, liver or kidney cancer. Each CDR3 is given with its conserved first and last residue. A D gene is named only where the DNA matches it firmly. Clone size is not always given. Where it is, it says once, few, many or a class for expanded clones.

TGTGCCAGCTCACCACGTACCACAGGGGGCGAGCCGAGCTATGGCTACACCTTC	CASSPRTTGGEPSYGYTF	TRBV18	TRBJ1-2	TRBD1	few
TGTGCCAGCAGCTTATCGGGCGCCGGGGCCGACGGGCAGTTCTTC	CASSLSGAGADGQFF	TRBV7-3	TRBJ2-1	-	once
TGTGCCAGCAGCACCTCCGTGACTAGCCGTAACAAGGGGCAGTTCTTC	CASSTSVTSRNKGQFF	TRBV7-2	TRBJ2-1	TRBD2	-
TGTGCCAGCAGTTACGGGCAGACAAAGAACACTGAAGCTTTCTTT	CASSYGQTKNTEAFF	TRBV6-6	TRBJ1-1	-	-
TGTGCCAGCAGCTTAGCCGCACGGACTAGCGGGATTTACGAGCAGTACTTC	CASSLAARTSGIYEQYF	TRBV7-8	TRBJ2-7	TRBD2	-
TGTGCCAGCAGTGGGTACACAGATACGCAGTATTTT	CASSGYTDTQYF	TRBV2	TRBJ2-3	-	-
TGTGCCAGCAGTTACCAACAGTACTACGAGCAGTACTTC	CASSYQQYYEQYF	TRBV6-5	TRBJ2-7	-	-
TGTGCCAGCAGCGGCCCCAAGAGCGGGGGGCTCTACAATGAGCAGTTCTTC	CASSGPKSGGLYNEQFF	TRBV7-2	TRBJ2-1	TRBD2	-
TGTGCCAGCCGTTCGGGGGTCGCAGAGACCCAGTACTTC	CASRSGVAETQYF	TRBV18	TRBJ2-5	-	-
TGCGCCAGCAGCCAGACTAGCGGGAGTAGGAATACGCAGTATTTT	CASSQTSGSRNTQYF	TRBV4-3	TRBJ2-3	TRBD2	-